The entry below gives a single T cell receptor (beta chain) sequence along with its context. Its antigen is still unknown. The data belong to a study of cytomegalovirus exposure and HLA in healthy donors. General study results and limits: Overall, under 200 TCR beta chains were annotated as cytomegalovirus-associated.

Assay: immunoSEQ multiplex PCR; the TCRdb copy retains only in-frame clones and omits some. Among about 220,000 clones listed, about 90% were seen once. Germline assignment: CDR1 LNHDA and CDR2 SQIVND (reference sequence). The V gene end was trimmed by 9 bases and the J gene end by 5 bases; junction bases not matched to a gene: 4. The CDR3 is 12 amino acids. The rearrangement joins TRBV19 to TRBJ1-1, with 9 bases fitting TRBD1. Sequenced input: PBMCs. This TCR came from a woman under 30 in good health and CMV-seronegative. Here the CDR3 reads CASGQGLTEAFF. CDR3 nucleotides: TGTGCCAGCGGACAGGGGTTAACTGAAGCTTTCTTT.